This TCR beta chain stems from a study of cytotoxic CD8 clonotypes in ibrutinib-treated CLL. Study details: IGHV unmutated 17 to 18; relapsed/refractory 11; treatment-naive about 15.

This clone has more than one count but fewer than ten. The antigen is undetermined. This table comes from immunoSEQ multiplex PCR, and its TCRdb copy is limited to in-frame clones, with some not included. The repertoire includes 57,000 or so clones, 54% of them detected once, and under 30% sits in the top ten. Study results and limitations: Higher circulating CD8+ T-cell counts strongly accompanied higher baseline clonality, above age-matched healthy donors.

The germline gives CDR1 LNHDA, CDR2 SQIVND (reference sequence). V shed 1 base and J shed 6 bases, with 14 bases lying between them. The CDR3 is made up of 15 amino acids. This TCR was recovered from a human donor with chronic lymphocytic leukemia. Source: PBMCs, taken at disease progression, from a patient treated with ibrutinib. The chain couples TRBV19 to TRBJ2-3; tentative D call: TRBD2 (6 bases). The CDR3 DNA reads TGTGCCAGTAGTATAGGGGCGGGTGCGGGGGATACGCAGTATTTT. The encoded protein is CASSIGAGAGDTQYF.